Below, 28 T cell receptor beta chains from the same sample are listed, as sequenced in a study of CD8 T cells in ankylosing spondylitis. The study's findings and limits: Apparently characteristic of ankylosing spondylitis blood was a TCR beta motif (under ten highly homologous variants).

TCRdb re-derived calls from the 5' RACE reads in MiXCR, one entry per CDR3 protein. The sample has about 220,000 distinct CDR3 sequences, around 18% seen once. No antigen has been assigned to these receptors. The sequenced sample consisted of blood, either unsorted or a sorted T cell fraction (not recorded which). The receptors come from a male donor with ankylosing spondylitis.

This clonotype was detected ten times or more. The rearrangement links TRBV15 to TRBJ1-1; D gene unclear. V shed 0 bases and J shed 3 bases, with 5 bases lying between them. Per the germline V gene, CDR1 is LNHNV and CDR2 is YYDKDF (reference sequence). CDR3 size: 13 residues. The DNA for the CDR3 is TGTGCCACCAGCAGAGATCGGGACACTGAAGCTTTCTTT. Encoded protein: CATSRDRDTEAFF. The variable domain in full, completed from reference TRBV15 and TRBJ1-1, reads DAMVIQNPRYQVTQFGKPVTLSCSQTLNHNVMYWYQQKSSQAPKLLFHYYDKDFNNEADTPDNFQSRRPNTSFCFLDIRSPGLGDTAMYLCATSRDRDTEAFFGQGTRLTVV.

CDR3 in amino acids: CASSRQGASEQFF. In nucleotides, the CDR3 is TGTGCCAGCAGTCGACAGGGGGCGAGTGAGCAGTTCTTC. This chain joins TRBV12-3 or TRBV12-4 and TRBJ2-1; 10 bases map to TRBD1. V was pared by 5 bases and J by 9 bases, with 4 bases of the junction left unmatched. The CDR3 is made up of 13 amino acids.

The chain couples TRBV6-2 or TRBV6-3 to TRBJ1-1; D ambiguous. Trimming cost V 8 bases and J 5 bases, with 15 bases left between them. This CDR3 has 13 amino acids. The germline V gene encodes CDR1 MNHEY and CDR2 SVGEGT. CDR3 loop: CASLYIKGTEAFF. The CDR3 DNA is TGTGCCAGCCTTTACATCAAGGGTACTGAAGCTTTCTTT.

V gene TRBV19 combines with J gene TRBJ2-7; TRBD1 agrees at 9 bases. The germline gives CDR1 LNHDA, CDR2 SQIVND (reference sequence). This CDR3 comprises 14 residues. The J segment lost 4 bases and the V segment lost 5 bases, leaving 6 bases of the junction unmatched. Here the CDR3 DNA reads TGTGCCAGTAGTGCTACAGGGGGCGAATACGAGCAGTACTTC. This encodes CASSATGGEYEQYF.

This clonotype came up many times. The chain employs TRBV11-2 and TRBJ1-5; D is undetermined. The CDR3 is made up of 14 amino acids. Looked up from germline, CDR1 is SGHAT and CDR2 is FQNNGV. Trimming took 5 bases from V and 4 from J, leaving 12 bases between them. CDR3 coding DNA: TGTGCCAGCAGCACTGGAGGCGGGAATCAGCCCCAGCATTTT. Protein product: CASSTGGGNQPQHF.

This clonotype was counted many times. The chain is built from TRBV12-3 or TRBV12-4 and TRBJ1-2; D gene uncertain. The V end lost 3 bases, the J end lost 4 bases, and 9 bases lay between the germline ends. This CDR3 has 13 residues. CDR3 protein: CASSLADLYGYTF. CDR3 coding DNA: TGTGCCAGCAGTTTGGCGGATCTCTATGGCTACACCTTC.

The chain uses TRBV12-3 or TRBV12-4 and TRBJ1-3, with D unclear. Trimming removed 5 bases at V and 2 bases at J, with 10 bases between. The length of the CDR3 is 14 residues. The CDR3: CASSPWPTGNTIYF. DNA for the CDR3: TGTGCCAGCAGTCCCTGGCCTACTGGAAACACCATATATTTT.

This clonotype was picked up a small number of times. This rearrangement joins TRBV4-1 to TRBJ1-1, with D maybe TRBD1 (6 bases). This CDR3 comprises 17 residues. V lost 2 bases to trimming and J lost 4 bases, with 20 bases between them. Germline V gene sequence: CDR1 MGHRA, CDR2 YSYEKL. CDR3 amino acids: CASSQRSAGEGITEAFF. CDR3 sequence (DNA): TGCGCCAGCAGCCAACGTTCGGCAGGGGAGGGCATCACTGAAGCTTTCTTT.

This rearrangement joins TRBV4-1 to TRBJ2-1; 8 bases line up with TRBD1. This CDR3 region has 15 residues. J was trimmed by 6 bases and V by 3 bases; bases with no gene match: 7. Germline V CDR1 and CDR2: MGHRA, YSYEKL. The CDR3 region has the DNA TGCGCCAGCAGCCAGGCTTTGACAGGGGCCAATGAGCAGTTCTTC. Translated: CASSQALTGANEQFF.

A remark on this clonotype: A junction boundary mismatches the germline segment, possibly from a read error. The rearrangement joins TRBV7-8 to TRBJ2-7, with no clear D. Germline CDR1 is SGHVS and CDR2 is FQNEAQ. This CDR3 comprises 14 residues. CDR3 sequence: CASGLTFNSYEQYF. The CDR3, as DNA: TGTGCCAGCGGCTTAACATTCAACTCCTACGAGCAGTACTTC.

In its sample, this clonotype was seen a few times. The chain carries TRBV11-2 and TRBJ2-1; 13 bases are shared with TRBD2. Germline assignment: CDR1 SGHAT and CDR2 FQNNGV. With V trimmed by 0 bases and J by 8 bases, 4 bases remained unmatched. The CDR3 runs to 16 residues. The CDR3 bases are TGTGCCAGCAGCTTAGATCTGGGACTAGCGGGATATGAGCAGTTCTTC. Its translation is CASSLDLGLAGYEQFF.

A word on this clonotype: This may stem from a read error, because a much larger clone lies one nucleotide away. The genes are TRBV28 and TRBJ1-4; D not resolved. CDR1 and CDR2 from the germline V gene are MDHEN and SYDVKM. Trimming left V 7 bases short and J 2 bases short, with 20 bases between. The CDR3 consists of 17 residues. CDR3 DNA: TGTGCCAGCACTGCCCGATTGGGGAAATCTACTAATGAAAAACTGTTTTTT. Translating gives CASTARLGKSTNEKLFF.

The rearrangement uses TRBV6-2 or TRBV6-3 and TRBJ1-5, with TRBD1 matching 7 bases. This CDR3 spans 15 amino acids. Trimming removed 4 bases from V and 3 bases from J; junction bases left unmatched: 6. Germline-derived CDR1 and CDR2 are MNHEY and SVGEGT. The CDR3 loop is CASSLTGVYNQPQHF. In nucleotides, the CDR3 is TGTGCCAGCAGTTTAACAGGGGTCTACAATCAGCCCCAGCATTTT.

This clonotype was detected a few times. This chain connects TRBV4-1 to TRBJ2-1; 11 nucleotides agree with TRBD2. CDR3 length: 18 amino acids. The germline CDR1 and CDR2 sequences are MGHRA and YSYEKL. Trimming removed 1 base from V and 4 bases from J; junction bases left unmatched: 9. The CDR3 nucleotides are TGCGCCAGCAGCCAAGCCCAATCCGGGACTAGCGGATACAATGAGCAGTTCTTC. This encodes CASSQAQSGTSGYNEQFF.

The V call is TRBV4-1, the J call TRBJ1-1; D call uncertain. This CDR3 comprises 15 residues. The germline gives CDR1 MGHRA, CDR2 YSYEKL. V was clipped by 5 bases and J by 0 bases, with 13 bases between them. The CDR3 is CASSARAVMNTEAFF. CDR3 bases: TGCGCCAGCAGCGCGAGGGCGGTGATGAACACTGAAGCTTTCTTT.

The chain combines TRBV19 with TRBJ1-1; D not resolved. Germline V gene lookup returns CDR1 LNHDA and CDR2 SQIVND (reference sequence). V was clipped by 4 bases and J by 7 bases, with 7 bases between them. The CDR3 is 11 amino acids. The CDR3 DNA is TGTGCCAGTAGTAATGGGTATGAAGCTTTCTTT. Protein sequence: CASSNGYEAFF.

This clonotype turned up a few times. J is TRBJ2-7 and V is TRBV29-1; possible D gene TRBD2, 6 bases. The V end was cut by 1 base, the J end by 3 bases, with 19 bases between. Germline V lookup: CDR1 SQVTM, CDR2 ANQGSEA. This CDR3 contains 16 residues. CDR3: CSVEGTGDGANYEQYF. As DNA, the CDR3 is TGCAGCGTTGAAGGGACGGGGGACGGGGCCAACTACGAGCAGTACTTC.

The genes are TRBV2 and TRBJ2-7; 8 bases are shared with TRBD1. This CDR3 has 17 amino acids. Per germline, CDR1 SNHLY and CDR2 FYNNEI. With V trimmed by 7 bases and J by 1 base, 15 bases remained unmatched. The CDR3 bases are TGTGCCAGCAAAGGAACCCGGACAGGGAAACTTTCCTACGAGCAGTACTTC. It specifies CASKGTRTGKLSYEQYF.

This clonotype occurred a few times. V usage is TRBV6-5 and J usage is TRBJ2-1, with 7 bases matching TRBD2. The CDR3 covers 18 residues. J gave up 8 bases and V 4 bases, and 20 bases lay outside the gene matches. In germline, CDR1 is MNHEY, CDR2 SVGAGI. CDR3 sequence (DNA): TGTGCCAGCAGTTCTAGGACTAGTTATTATAGTTTTAGCGATGAGCAGTTCTTC. It specifies CASSSRTSYYSFSDEQFF.

This clonotype was picked up a small number of times. The rearrangement links TRBV4-1 to TRBJ2-1; D possibly matches TRBD1 or TRBD2 (5 bases each). Trimming cost V 4 bases and J 5 bases, with 12 bases left between them. The CDR3 sequence is 14 residues long. Germline values: CDR1 MGHRA, CDR2 YSYEKL. The DNA for the CDR3 is TGCGCCAGCAGCCCCCGGGAAGGGGACAATGAGCAGTTCTTC. This gives the protein CASSPREGDNEQFF.

The chain recombines TRBV6-2 or TRBV6-3 with TRBJ1-4; D possibly corresponds to TRBD1 (5 bases). V lost 4 bases to trimming and J lost 7 bases, with 16 bases between them. Per germline, CDR1 MNHEY and CDR2 SVGEGT. The CDR3 sequence is 15 residues long. The CDR3: CASSSDGTSIEKLFF. The CDR3 nucleotides read TGTGCCAGCAGTTCCGATGGGACTAGCATTGAAAAACTGTTTTTT.

The chain is built from TRBV28 and TRBJ2-5; 10 bases are shared with TRBD2. V lost 8 bases and J lost 1; bases outside the gene matches: 13. CDR1 and CDR2 from the germline V gene are MDHEN and SYDVKM. The CDR3 covers 17 residues. The CDR3 reads CASGASGRSVPQETQYF. CDR3 bases: TGTGCCAGCGGGGCTAGCGGGAGATCCGTTCCCCAAGAGACCCAGTACTTC.

V and J are TRBV5-6 and TRBJ2-7, with no clear D. In germline, CDR1 is SGHDT, CDR2 YYEEEE. This CDR3 has 14 amino acids. V lost 2 bases and J 5 bases, leaving 14 bases between the germline ends. In DNA form, the CDR3 reads TGTGCCAGCAGCTTTGGCTCCGTGGGGAACGAGCAGTACTTC. This codes for CASSFGSVGNEQYF. Variable domain in full (rest from reference TRBV5-6 and TRBJ2-7): DAGVTQSPTHLIKTRGQQVTLRCSPKSGHDTVSWYQQALGQGPQFIFQYYEEEERQRGNFPDRFSGHQFPNYSSELNVNALLLGDSALYLCASSFGSVGNEQYFGPGTRLTVT.

The chain carries TRBV15 and TRBJ2-3; D is unclear. V was trimmed by 1 base and J by 4 bases, leaving 6 bases between them. There are 13 residues in the CDR3. CDR1 is LNHNV, CDR2 YYDKDF, per germline (reference sequence). CDR3 coding DNA: TGTGCCACCAGCAGAGTTGGGGCAGATACGCAGTATTTT. Its protein product is CATSRVGADTQYF.

The V gene is TRBV9, the J gene TRBJ1-2; perhaps TRBD1 as D (6 bases). V was shortened by 0 bases and J by 6 bases, with 21 bases between the two germline ends. Germline CDR1 reads SGDLS; CDR2 reads YYNGEE. The CDR3 runs 17 residues. In DNA form, the CDR3 reads TGTGCCAGCAGCGTAGTTTCGGGGGGGACACACAGTGATGGCTACACCTTC. The encoded protein is CASSVVSGGTHSDGYTF.

This clonotype was seen a few times. This chain links TRBV4-1 with TRBJ2-1; 7 nucleotides align to TRBD2. Per germline, CDR1 MGHRA and CDR2 YSYEKL. V shed 4 bases and J 1 base; nucleotides not matched to a gene: 16. The CDR3 sequence is 19 residues long. The CDR3 protein is CASSLLQGLAVTSYNEQFF. The CDR3 DNA reads TGCGCCAGCAGCCTCCTCCAGGGTCTAGCGGTGACTTCCTACAATGAGCAGTTCTTC.

This clonotype was seen only a few times. The chain uses TRBV4-3 and TRBJ2-7; D not certain. Per the germline V gene, CDR1 is LGHNA and CDR2 is YSLEER. The CDR3 totals 15 residues. V lost 2 bases and J lost 0, with 11 bases in between. The CDR3 region is CASSQRAQSSYEQYF. CDR3 bases: TGCGCCAGCAGCCAACGAGCCCAAAGCTCCTACGAGCAGTACTTC.

The chain uses TRBV7-2 and TRBJ2-7; D unresolved. The CDR3 covers 15 residues. V lost 0 bases to trimming and J lost 3 bases, with 12 bases between them. Germline V CDR1 and CDR2: SGHTA, FQGNSA. The CDR3 DNA sequence: TGTGCCAGCAGCTTAGCTTTGGATGCAAACTACGAGCAGTACTTC. Its translation: CASSLALDANYEQYF.